This T cell receptor beta chain is drawn from a study of T cell responses to AZD1222 COVID-19 vaccine. The CDR3 loop spans 14 amino acids. Germline CDR1 is SGHAT and CDR2 is FQNNGV. Trimming cost V 5 bases and J 7 bases, with 12 bases left between them. Libraries were prepared by immunoSEQ multiplex PCR; TCRdb keeps only in-frame clonotypes and omits some of them. The repertoire holds approximately 140,000 clones, with approximately 90% as singletons. The source of this sequence is an adult in good health. The chain employs TRBV11-2 and TRBJ1-6; D call uncertain. The starting material was peripheral blood, obtained on day 0 of AZD1222 vaccination. The chain's CDR3 is CASSPDPRNSPLHF. The DNA for the CDR3 is TGTGCCAGCAGCCCCGACCCCAGGAATTCACCCCTCCACTTT.